One TCR beta chain is described in this entry. Its antigen is not known. The ends lost 4 bases at V and 0 bases at J; junction bases unmatched: 2. CDR1 SGHTA and CDR2 FQGNSA come from the germline V gene. The CDR3 is 15 residues long. Sequenced material consisted of expressed TCRB transcripts (all of the isolated RNA was reverse transcribed). The repertoire was sequenced with immunoSEQ multiplex PCR; TCRdb's copy has only in-frame clones and lacks some. The data contain 400,000 or so clones, around 12% of them singletons. Sorting based on CD45RO/CCR7/CD25/CD127/CD95/CD27 separated CD4+ naive, central memory, regulatory and stem cell-like memory cells. These data are taken from a study of beta chain features in type 1 diabetes. General study findings and limits: At VDJ recombination sites, type 1 diabetes patients had fewer insertions and more deleted nucleotides. cDNA-based sequencing might over-represent cells highly expressing TCR. Type 1 diabetes patients had moderately but significantly shorter TCRB CDR3s in all four CD4+ subsets. Whatever favoring of shorter templates PCR might show would apply equally to patients and controls.

The clonotype was recovered from a woman under 30 with type 1 diabetes. This chain links TRBV7-2 with TRBJ2-7; 11 bases line up with TRBD2. Source material: naive CD4+ T cells from blood. CDR3 nucleotides: TGTGCCAGCAGCTACCTAGCGGGGGGCTCCTACGAGCAGTACTTC. It translates to CASSYLAGGSYEQYF.